The clone carrying this TCR beta chain was detected once. Original methodology: Amplification with reference gene primers provided the estimates of nucleated cell counts. The data were produced by immunoSEQ multiplex PCR, yet TCRdb's version contains in-frame clones alone and is incomplete. V, J and clone size reflect that table, while D and trimming were determined from the DNA. The sample records around 380,000 clones, over 65% being singletons. The entry originates in a study of blood T cell repertoires in COVID-19. Study-wide background: The United States, Italy and Spain were the sources of the acute and convalescent COVID-19 samples. T cells, B-cell-depleted T cells, or PBMCs provided the cDNA or gDNA that served as material.

The ends were cut back, 2 bases at V and 5 bases at J, with 18 bases in the middle. In germline, CDR1 is SGHVS, CDR2 FQNEAQ. This CDR3 contains 16 residues. Specimen: peripheral blood. The sequence was collected from a human donor with acute or convalescent COVID-19. The donor label of this sample is uncertain. The chain links TRBV7-8 to TRBJ1-2, with unresolved D. The CDR3 here is CASSLSGSAGYYGYTF. Written as DNA, the CDR3 is TGTGCCAGCAGCTTAAGTGGTTCGGCAGGTTATTATGGCTACACCTTC.